The rows below give T cell receptor beta chains drawn from one sample of a study of T cell responses to AZD1222 COVID-19 vaccine. TCRdb keeps only in-frame clones here, not all; method: immunoSEQ multiplex PCR. The sample yields roughly 180,000 clones, around 86% seen once. Sequencing was performed on peripheral blood, taken on day 0 of MenACWY control vaccination. The receptors stem from an adult in good health. Each CDR3 is given with its conserved first and last residue. D genes are given only for firm matches. Clone sizes are given selectively: once, few, many, or a class where the clone is expanded.

abundance,d_gene,v_gene,j_gene,len,CDR3nt,CDR3aa
few,-,TRBV2,TRBJ1-2,14,TGTGCCAGCAGTGAAGGGACAGCTAACTATGGCTACACCTTC,CASSEGTANYGYTF
few,TRBD1,TRBV30,TRBJ1-5,21,TGTGCCTGGAGTGTACTTTGGGCGGACAGGGCGAAACGCTATAGCAATCAGCCCCAGCATTTT,CAWSVLWADRAKRYSNQPQHF
-,-,TRBV28,TRBJ1-5,16,TGTGCCAGCAGTTTCCCCCAGTCGTATAGCAATCAGCCCCAGCATTTT,CASSFPQSYSNQPQHF
-,TRBD2,TRBV13,TRBJ2-1,16,TGTGCCAGCAGCTCCGAACTAGCGGGAGTGGTCAATGAGCAGTTCTTC,CASSSELAGVVNEQFF
few,-,TRBV2,TRBJ1-1,15,TGTGCCAGCAGTGAATCTGATCGCACAATCGCTGAAGCTTTCTTT,CASSESDRTIAEAFF
-,TRBD1,TRBV19,TRBJ1-4,14,TGTGCCAGTACCGGGACAGCCTTTAATGAAAAACTGTTTTTT,CASTGTAFNEKLFF
-,TRBD2,TRBV5-4,TRBJ2-1,17,TGTGCCAGCAGCCCCCCCGGGACTAGCTTTGCGTACAATGAGCAGTTCTTC,CASSPPGTSFAYNEQFF
few,-,TRBV4-1,TRBJ1-2,13,TGCGCCAGCCGCGGATCAGCTAACTATGGCTACACCTTC,CASRGSANYGYTF
-,-,TRBV6-5,TRBJ1-4,12,TGTGCCAGCAAAGGCACCGGGCCCGGGGTGTTTTTT,CASKGTGPGVFF
-,TRBD2,TRBV27,TRBJ2-1,16,TGTGCCAGCAGTTACACTAGCGGGGGGACCTACAATGAGCAGTTCTTC,CASSYTSGGTYNEQFF
-,TRBD2,TRBV25-1,TRBJ2-3,18,TGTGCCAGCAGTGATAAGCGGGAGACAGTTTGGTCCACAGATACGCAGTATTTT,CASSDKRETVWSTDTQYF
once,-,TRBV5-1,TRBJ2-3,14,TGCGCCAGCAGCTCAGGGGAACGGACAGATACGCAGTATTTT,CASSSGERTDTQYF
-,-,TRBV4-1,TRBJ1-1,14,TGCGCCAGCAGCCGCCTAGGGTTGAACACTGAAGCTTTCTTT,CASSRLGLNTEAFF
-,-,TRBV2,TRBJ1-3,16,TGTGCCAGCAGACCTCTCCAAGGGGCTACCGGAAACACCATATATTTT,CASRPLQGATGNTIYF
-,-,TRBV4-3,TRBJ1-2,15,TGCGCCAGCAGCCAAGATCGTCGGGGAACCTATGGCTACACCTTC,CASSQDRRGTYGYTF
-,TRBD1,TRBV7-9,TRBJ2-5,15,TGTGCCAGCAGCTTAGATCAGGGGGCCCAGGAGACCCAGTACTTC,CASSLDQGAQETQYF
-,-,TRBV29-1,TRBJ2-1,15,TGCAGCGTTCCCGTTGGGACCATACTCTACAATGAGCAGTTCTTC,CSVPVGTILYNEQFF
once,-,TRBV7-3,TRBJ2-2,17,TGTGCCAGCAGCTTAAAGGGTAGAACTCCGAACACCGGGGAGCTGTTTTTT,CASSLKGRTPNTGELFF
-,-,TRBV11-3,TRBJ2-7,12,TGTGCCAGCAGTTCAGGGGCCTACGAGCAGTACTTC,CASSSGAYEQYF
-,-,TRBV19,TRBJ1-4,15,TGTGCCAGTAGTGTCAGGACCGCGGGTAATGAAAAACTGTTTTTT,CASSVRTAGNEKLFF
-,-,TRBV27,TRBJ1-2,15,TGTGCCAGCAGTTTAATCGGCAATGGGGGCTATGGCTACACCTTC,CASSLIGNGGYGYTF
few,TRBD1,TRBV9,TRBJ2-2,13,TGTGCCAGCAGCGGTACAGGGGTGGGGGAGCTGTTTTTT,CASSGTGVGELFF
-,-,TRBV7-9,TRBJ1-1,13,TGTGCCAGCAGCTCCCAGCTTAACACTGAAGCTTTCTTT,CASSSQLNTEAFF
-,-,TRBV9,TRBJ1-3,16,TGTGCCAGCAGCCCCTCCAACAGGGTGGCGGGAAACACCATATATTTT,CASSPSNRVAGNTIYF
-,-,TRBV7-2,TRBJ2-2,13,TGTGCCAGCAGCTTCTACCCCACCGGGGAGCTGTTTTTT,CASSFYPTGELFF
few,-,TRBV9,TRBJ2-7,13,TGTGCCAGCAGCGCCCCCGGGATGAACGAGCAGTACTTC,CASSAPGMNEQYF
-,-,TRBV18,TRBJ1-4,17,TGTGCCAGCTCACCCTTCGGCGGGGGAGGGAACAATGAAAAACTGTTTTTT,CASSPFGGGGNNEKLFF
-,TRBD1,TRBV7-9,TRBJ1-1,13,TGTGCCAGCACCGCGGACAGGGCTAGTGAAGCTTTCTTT,CASTADRASEAFF
-,-,TRBV6-5,TRBJ1-1,13,TGTGCCAGCAGTTACCCCCCCCAGGCTGAAGCTTTCTTT,CASSYPPQAEAFF
-,TRBD2,TRBV6-4,TRBJ2-3,15,TGTGCCAGCCGACAGGGACTAGCGGCCCAAGATACGCAGTATTTT,CASRQGLAAQDTQYF
-,-,TRBV7-8,TRBJ1-5,13,TGTGCCAGCAGCTTCCGCGTCAATCAGCCCCAGCATTTT,CASSFRVNQPQHF
-,-,TRBV11-1,TRBJ2-3,15,TGTGCCAGCAGCGTTGGGATTCCAGGAAAAGATACGCAGTATTTT,CASSVGIPGKDTQYF
few,-,TRBV11-1,TRBJ2-7,15,TGTGCCAGCAGCTTATCTGCAGGGAGCTCCTACGAGCAGTACTTC,CASSLSAGSSYEQYF
-,-,TRBV10-2,TRBJ1-5,13,TGCGCCAGTTGCTGGACTGGGGGTCAGCCCCAGCATTTT,CASCWTGGQPQHF
-,-,TRBV11-2,TRBJ1-2,13,TGTGCCAGCAGCTCCGCTGGGAACTATGGCTACACCTTC,CASSSAGNYGYTF
-,-,TRBV29-1,TRBJ2-1,14,TGCAGCGTCCGGACAGGAGGGCAAGGGAATGAGCAGTTCTTC,CSVRTGGQGNEQFF
-,-,TRBV7-2,TRBJ2-7,11,TGTGCCAGCAGCCGTATATCCGAGCAGTACTTC,CASSRISEQYF
once,-,TRBV9,TRBJ1-4,16,TGTGCCAGCAGCGTAGCTTTGGGGGGCGCATTAGAAAAACTGTTTTTT,CASSVALGGALEKLFF
-,-,TRBV27,TRBJ1-2,17,TGTGCCAGCAGTTGGAGCCAGGGATCACTTAGTTACTATGGCTACACCTTC,CASSWSQGSLSYYGYTF
-,-,TRBV6-4,TRBJ2-3,15,TGTGCCAGCAGTGACGAGCCAGCTGGCACAGATACGCAGTATTTT,CASSDEPAGTDTQYF
-,TRBD1,TRBV7-9,TRBJ1-4,14,TGTGCCAGCAGCCCAGGGACAGTAAATGAAAAACTGTTTTTT,CASSPGTVNEKLFF
-,-,TRBV28,TRBJ2-7,17,TGTGCCAGCAGTTTACTACAGGAGGGGACCTCTTTTTACGAGCAGTACTTC,CASSLLQEGTSFYEQYF
-,TRBD1,TRBV28,TRBJ2-3,16,TGTGCCAGCAGTTCCCCCGCTGACAGGGCCGTAGATACGCAGTATTTT,CASSSPADRAVDTQYF
-,TRBD1,TRBV5-1,TRBJ1-4,14,TGCGCCAGCAGCTTCGGACAGGCGCATGAAAAACTGTTTTTT,CASSFGQAHEKLFF
-,-,TRBV7-9,TRBJ1-1,13,TGTGCCCTACAAGAACGGGTTGACACTGAAGCTTTCTTT,CALQERVDTEAFF
-,TRBD1,TRBV30,TRBJ1-3,16,TGTGCCTGGAGTGTGTGGACAGGGGATGTTGGAAACACCATATATTTT,CAWSVWTGDVGNTIYF
-,TRBD2,TRBV9,TRBJ2-2,15,TGTGCCAGCAGCGTAGCTAGCGGAAACACCGGGGAGCTGTTTTTT,CASSVASGNTGELFF
-,TRBD1,TRBV6-5,TRBJ1-2,13,TGTGCCAGCACCCAGGACAGGGCCTCTGGCTACACCTTC,CASTQDRASGYTF
-,TRBD2,TRBV15,TRBJ2-1,15,TGTGCCACCAGCACCTCTAGCGGGGGGGCTAATGAGCAGTTCTTC,CATSTSSGGANEQFF
-,-,TRBV4-1,TRBJ1-5,16,TGCGCCAGCAGCCTGACGCAGGGTGGGAGCAATCAGCCCCAGCATTTT,CASSLTQGGSNQPQHF